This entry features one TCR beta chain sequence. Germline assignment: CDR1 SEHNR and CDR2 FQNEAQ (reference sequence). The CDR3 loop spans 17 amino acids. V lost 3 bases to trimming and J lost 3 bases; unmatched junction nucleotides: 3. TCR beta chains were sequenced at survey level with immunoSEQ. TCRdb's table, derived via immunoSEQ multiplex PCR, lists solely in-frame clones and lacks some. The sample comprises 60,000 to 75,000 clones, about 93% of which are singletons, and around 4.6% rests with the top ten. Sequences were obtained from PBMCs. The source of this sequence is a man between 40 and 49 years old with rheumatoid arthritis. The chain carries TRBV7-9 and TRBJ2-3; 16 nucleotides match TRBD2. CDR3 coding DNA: TGTGCCAGCAGCTTGGGGACTAGCGGGGGGGTTACAGATACGCAGTATTTT. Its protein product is CASSLGTSGGVTDTQYF.